This passage covers 9 T cell receptor beta chains from one sample sequenced in a study of tumor-infiltrating lymphocytes in primary liver carcinoma. Unsorted whole blood supplied the RNA, and germline DNA was extracted too. The input was 500 ng total RNA; TCR beta cDNA was made from it with a constant-region primer. Each TCR beta library was derived from three nested multiplex PCR rounds that employed slightly modified ARM-PCR. With TRBV1-TRBV30 forward primers and a C-beta reverse primer, the first two PCR rounds were run for roughly 10 cycles each. TCRdb re-called the multiplex PCR reads with MiXCR, one entry per CDR3 protein. The data show nearly 200,000 distinct CDR3 sequences, 65% seen once. What was sequenced was peripheral blood. These receptors were collected from a woman aged 55-69 years with primary liver carcinoma and hepatitis B virus infection.

The chain combines TRBV28 with TRBJ2-2, with 9 bases fitting TRBD2. V gave up 3 bases and J gave up 6 bases; unmatched junction bases: 8. This CDR3 region has 16 residues. Germline lookup yields CDR1 MDHEN and CDR2 SYDVKM. CDR3: CASSFRRLAGSGELFF. CDR3 DNA: TGTGCCAGCAGTTTCCGTCGGCTAGCGGGATCCGGGGAGCTGTTTTTT.

The sample holds a few counts of this clonotype. A much larger clone differs by one base, so this may be a read error. The J gene is TRBJ2-5, the V gene TRBV4-1; D gene ambiguous. V dropped 2 bases and J dropped 2 bases, with 3 bases sitting between them. CDR1 is MGHRA and CDR2 is YSYEKL in the germline V gene. The CDR3 consists of 12 residues. CDR3: CASSQSQETQYF. The DNA for the CDR3 is TGCGCCAGCAGCCAATCGCAAGAGACCCAGTACTTC.

With regard to this clonotype: This clone may be a read error of a much larger clone one base away. This chain uses TRBV7-9 with TRBJ1-1, with a weak D call TRBD1 (5 bases). Trimming stripped 3 bases from V and 3 bases from J, with 11 bases between. The CDR3 is 14 amino acids. The V gene's germline CDR1 is SEHNR and CDR2 FQNEAQ (reference sequence). The CDR3 DNA follows: TGTGCCAGCAGCTTGGTGGGGGGTGACACTGAAGCTTTCTTT. It translates to CASSLVGGDTEAFF.

The genes are TRBV29-1 and TRBJ2-2; the D is unclear. This CDR3 is built from 14 residues. The germline V gene has CDR1 SQVTM and CDR2 ANQGSEA. CDR3 DNA: TGCAGTGCGGCGGAGTGGGCGAACACCGGGGAGCTGTTTTTT. Amino acids: CSAAEWANTGELFF.

The sample holds one count of this clonotype. V gene TRBV11-2 combines with J gene TRBJ1-1, with unresolved D. Trimming took off 4 bases at V and 5 bases at J, with 11 bases between the two ends. This CDR3 has 13 residues. The germline gives CDR1 SGHAT, CDR2 FQNNGV. The CDR3 reads CASSSNRWTEAFF. The CDR3 DNA reads TGTGCCAGCAGCTCGAACAGATGGACTGAAGCTTTCTTT. Filled out from reference TRBV11-2 and TRBJ1-1, the complete variable domain reads EAGVAQSPRYKIIEKRQSVAFWCNPISGHATLYWYQQILGQGPKLLIQFQNNGVVDDSQLPKDRFSAERLKGVDSTLKIQPAKLEDSAVYLCASSSNRWTEAFFGQGTRLTVV.

V gene TRBV5-1 combines with J gene TRBJ2-3; either TRBD1 or TRBD2 may fit D (5 bases each). CDR3 length equals 14 residues. CDR1 is SGHRS, CDR2 YFSETQ, per germline. V dropped 5 bases and J dropped 5 bases, with 15 bases sitting between them. The CDR3 bases are TGCGCCAGCAGTGGGGGAACCCTCCGAGATACGCAGTATTTT. This encodes CASSGGTLRDTQYF.

As regards this clonotype: One end of the junction is discordant with germline, which a read error may explain. The V gene is TRBV5-1, the J gene TRBJ1-1; TRBD1 might be the D (5 bases). The CDR3 runs 14 residues. Germline-derived CDR1 and CDR2 are SGHRS and YFSETQ. CDR3 sequence (DNA): TGCGCCTGCAGCTGGGGCGGGGAGACCACTGAAGCTTTCTTT. It codes for CACSWGGETTEAFF.

About this clonotype: This may be a read error: a much more frequent sequence differs by one nucleotide. CDR3 in amino acids: CASSSDWDGANYDYTF. The CDR3 nucleotides read TGTGCCAGCAGTTCCGACTGGGACGGCGCTAACTATGACTACACCTTC. This chain connects TRBV12-3 or TRBV12-4 to TRBJ1-2, with a tentative D call TRBD1 (5 bases). This CDR3 comprises 16 residues.

This clonotype has ten or more counts. The chain couples TRBV6-5 to TRBJ2-1, with TRBD1 as a possible D gene (6 bases). The germline V gene has CDR1 MNHEY and CDR2 SVGAGI. The length of the CDR3 is 14 residues. The ends were cut back, 5 bases at V and 9 bases at J, with 17 bases in the middle. For the CDR3, the DNA is TGTGCCAGCAGTGATACCGGGACATCAAGTGAGCAGTTCTTC. Residues: CASSDTGTSSEQFF.